Below are 19 T cell receptor beta chains sequenced from a single sample in a study of blood T cell repertoires in COVID-19. TCRdb's table, derived via immunoSEQ multiplex PCR, lists solely in-frame clones and lacks some. Of approximately 130,000 clones listed, 60% to 80% were seen once; the top ten hold 7.9%. Sequencing used peripheral blood. All receptors come from a human donor in a cohort sampled during active COVID-19.

V usage is TRBV6-1 and J usage is TRBJ1-4; the D is unclear. CDR3 size: 14 residues. Germline V CDR1 and CDR2: MNHNS, SASEGT. The ends were cut back, 3 bases at V and 4 bases at J, with 9 bases in the middle. CDR3 nucleotides: TGTGCCAGCAGTGATATTCCGTATAATGAAAAACTGTTTTTT. Amino acid sequence: CASSDIPYNEKLFF.

In its sample, this clone was seen once. The chain joins TRBV28 to TRBJ2-7, with 9 positions matching TRBD1. Germline CDR1 is MDHEN and CDR2 is SYDVKM. V dropped 6 bases and J dropped 0; count of bases not matched to a gene: 9. This CDR3 contains 16 residues. CDR3 DNA sequence: TGTGCCAGCAGGGACCGGGACAGGGACCTCTCCTACGAGCAGTACTTC. Translating gives CASRDRDRDLSYEQYF. Full variable domain (outside the CDR3, taken from reference TRBV28 and TRBJ2-7): DVKVTQSSRYLVKRTGEKVFLECVQDMDHENMFWYRQDPGLGLRLIYFSYDVKMKEKGDIPEGYSVSREKKERFSLILESASTNQTSMYLCASRDRDRDLSYEQYFGPGTRLTVT.

The J gene is TRBJ2-7, the V gene TRBV29-1; 9 bases align to TRBD2. From germline, CDR1 is SQVTM and CDR2 ANQGSEA. CDR3 size: 24 residues. Losses at the gene ends were 3 bases for V and 0 bases for J; bases not matched to a gene: 33. CDR3 bases: TGCAGCGTTGAGTTTGTTGCAGGGCAGGCTAACCAGCGGGGGGAACCAACCAACTCCTACGAGCAGTACTTC. It translates to CSVEFVAGQANQRGEPTNSYEQYF.

This chain joins TRBV7-2 and TRBJ2-7; 7 nucleotides agree with TRBD2. Germline CDR1 and CDR2: SGHTA and FQGNSA. The CDR3 has 14 residues. After removal of 5 bases from V and 4 bases from J, the junction contained 8 bases not matched to a gene. DNA for the CDR3: TGTGCCAGCAGCCCCTATAGCGGGCTATACGAGCAGTACTTC. It is translated as CASSPYSGLYEQYF. The variable domain in full, with the rest retrieved from reference TRBV7-2 and TRBJ2-7, is GAGVSQSPSNKVTEKGKDVELRCDPISGHTALYWYRQSLGQGLEFLIYFQGNSAPDKSGLPSDRFSAERTGGSVSTLTIQRTQQEDSAVYLCASSPYSGLYEQYFGPGTRLTVT.

V gene TRBV25-1 combines with J gene TRBJ1-3, with 10 bases that match TRBD1. CDR3 length: 12 amino acids. The V gene's germline CDR1 is MGHDK and CDR2 SYGVNS. J was trimmed by 10 bases and V by 10 bases; bases with no gene match: 7. CDR3 coding DNA: TGTGCCACCATTGGACAGGGGGGTACCATATATTTT. This encodes CATIGQGGTIYF.

V is TRBV6-1 and J is TRBJ1-5; D gene unclear. The germline V gene has CDR1 MNHNS and CDR2 SASEGT. CDR3 length: 13 amino acids. V lost 0 bases to trimming and J lost 7 bases, with 7 bases between them. In nucleotides, the CDR3 is TGTGCCAGCAGTGAAGCTCAGGAACAGCCCCAGCATTTT. This gives the protein CASSEAQEQPQHF.

The rearrangement links TRBV28 to TRBJ1-5, with a weak D call TRBD1 (6 bases). The V and J ends lost 4 bases and 3 bases respectively, with 13 bases between them. The CDR3 covers 15 residues. CDR1 is MDHEN, CDR2 SYDVKM, per germline. The CDR3 spells CASSSAGTPNQPQHF. CDR3 in DNA: TGTGCCAGCAGTTCGGCCGGGACACCCAATCAGCCCCAGCATTTT. The full variable domain, rest sourced from reference TRBV28 and TRBJ1-5, is DVKVTQSSRYLVKRTGEKVFLECVQDMDHENMFWYRQDPGLGLRLIYFSYDVKMKEKGDIPEGYSVSREKKERFSLILESASTNQTSMYLCASSSAGTPNQPQHFGDGTRLSIL.

The chain carries TRBV7-6 and TRBJ1-1; a weak D match, TRBD1 (6 bases). Trimming cost V 5 bases and J 3 bases, with 10 bases left between them. The length of the CDR3 is 13 residues. Per germline, CDR1 SGHVS and CDR2 FNYEAQ. The DNA of the CDR3 is TGTGCCAGCAGCCCTACAGGGTACACTGAAGCTTTCTTT. It specifies CASSPTGYTEAFF.

The V call is TRBV2, the J call TRBJ1-1; D gene unclear. With 3 bases removed from V and 0 bases from J, the gap between germline ends came to 5 bases. Germline assignment: CDR1 SNHLY and CDR2 FYNNEI. This CDR3 has 13 residues. CDR3 protein: CASSDQLNTEAFF. CDR3 DNA: TGTGCCAGCAGTGACCAGTTGAACACTGAAGCTTTCTTT.

This clone has just a few counts. V gene TRBV27 combines with J gene TRBJ2-6; 9 nucleotides match TRBD1. Germline assignment: CDR1 MNHEY and CDR2 SMNVEV (reference sequence). CDR3 length: 17 residues. V shed 2 bases, J shed 2 bases, and the junction held 4 bases outside the gene matches. This CDR3 is CASSLRQGVAGANVLTF. The CDR3 DNA follows: TGTGCCAGCAGTTTAAGACAGGGGGTAGCTGGGGCCAACGTCCTGACTTTC.

J is TRBJ2-7 and V is TRBV21-1; TRBD2, the D gene given by the table, was not confirmed from the DNA. TRBV21-1 is recorded as a pseudogene. There are 14 residues in the CDR3. CDR3 nucleotide sequence: TGTGCCAGCAGCAAAATTCGGAGCTCCTACGAGCAGTACTTC. Residues: CASSKIRSSYEQYF.

The chain links TRBV5-6 to TRBJ2-7, with a weak D call TRBD1 (5 bases). V lost 4 bases and J 0 bases, leaving 14 bases between the germline ends. The CDR3 contains 15 residues. Germline V gene lookup returns CDR1 SGHDT and CDR2 YYEEEE. The DNA for the CDR3 is TGTGCCAGCAGCATTCAAAGCAGGGACTCCTACGAGCAGTACTTC. Amino acid sequence: CASSIQSRDSYEQYF.

This chain links TRBV21-1 with TRBJ2-7; the table's D call of TRBD1 was not tested on the DNA. TRBV21-1 is reported as a pseudogene. The CDR3 extends over 18 amino acids. DNA of the CDR3: TGTGCCAGCAGCGAGCGTCCGGGACAGGGGAGTTCGCTGGACGAGCAGTACTTC. This sequence encodes CASSERPGQGSSLDEQYF.

The rearrangement links TRBV19 to TRBJ1-2; a weak D match, TRBD1 (6 bases). The CDR3 loop spans 13 amino acids. With 6 bases removed from V and 7 bases from J, the gap between germline ends came to 15 bases. Looked up from germline, CDR1 is LNHDA and CDR2 is SQIVND (reference sequence). The chain's CDR3 is CASSVRTESGYTF. CDR3 DNA sequence: TGTGCCAGTAGCGTAAGGACAGAGTCTGGCTACACCTTC.

This clone was seen only a few times. This CDR3 is CASSPIQVPTYEQYF. CDR3 coding DNA: TGTGCCAGCTCACCGATACAGGTCCCCACCTACGAGCAGTACTTC. The chain has TRBV18 and TRBJ2-7; maybe TRBD1 (5 bases). CDR1 is KGHSH and CDR2 is LQKENI in the germline V gene. V was trimmed by 3 bases and J by 2 bases, leaving 14 bases between them. There are 15 residues in the CDR3.

As to this clone: The junction shows a germline mismatch at one end, possibly a read error. V is TRBV7-9 and J is TRBJ1-1; maybe TRBD1 (5 bases). Germline-derived CDR1 and CDR2 are SEHNR and FQNEAQ (reference sequence). This CDR3 has 14 amino acids. This CDR3 is CASNPQVDTAEAFF. The CDR3 DNA is TGTGCTAGCAACCCCCAGGTGGACACCGCTGAAGCTTTCTTT.

This chain uses TRBV5-4 with TRBJ1-2; D remains ambiguous. Germline loops: CDR1 SGHNT, CDR2 YYREEE (reference sequence). The CDR3 is 14 residues long. With 2 bases removed from V and 4 bases from J, the gap between germline ends came to 12 bases. The CDR3 region has the DNA TGTGCCAGCAGCTTAGTAACAGAACGCTATGGCTACACCTTC. Protein product: CASSLVTERYGYTF.

The chain employs TRBV11-2 and TRBJ2-7, with D hard to call. V dropped 0 bases and J dropped 2 bases, with 11 bases sitting between them. This CDR3 has 15 residues. Germline V gene lookup returns CDR1 SGHAT and CDR2 FQNNGV. In DNA, the CDR3 is TGTGCCAGCAGCTTAGAGGGCGCCCCAACCTACGAGCAGTACTTC. Amino acids: CASSLEGAPTYEQYF.

The rearrangement uses TRBV18 and TRBJ1-2, with 12 bases matching TRBD1. The CDR3 contains 18 residues. Germline V gene sequence: CDR1 KGHSH, CDR2 LQKENI. V shed 4 bases and J 3 bases; nucleotides not matched to a gene: 12. The CDR3 DNA follows: TGTGCCAGCTCACACCGGGGACAGGGGGCATCATCGGACTATGGCTACACCTTC. Translated: CASSHRGQGASSDYGYTF.